A selection of T cell receptor beta chains follows, all from one sample in a study of T cells after somatic rescue of genetic block. The data were produced by immunoSEQ multiplex PCR, yet TCRdb's version contains in-frame clones alone and is incomplete. The sample lists over 55,000 clones, just over 90% occurring once. Sequencing was carried out using peripheral blood mononuclear cells (PBMCs). The receptors originated from a man between 40 and 49 years old. The CDR3 runs from the conserved cysteine through the conserved F or W. The D gene is left open where the match is weak. The size of a clone is reported for some rows only, either as once, few or many, or as a class for expanded clones.

V	D	size	J	DNA	CDR3
TRBV4-3	NA	NA	TRBJ2-3	TGCGCCAGCAGCCAAGAAAGTTGGGATACGCAGTATTTT	CASSQESWDTQYF
TRBV11-2	NA	NA	TRBJ1-1	TGTGCCAGCAGCCCTGACCGGTATACTGAAGCTTTCTTT	CASSPDRYTEAFF
TRBV19	NA	NA	TRBJ2-1	TGTGCCAGTAGCCTAGCACCCTTCAATGAGCAGTTCTTC	CASSLAPFNEQFF
TRBV7-2	NA	NA	TRBJ2-3	TGTGCCAGCAGCCGAGGGTCGAGCACAGATACGCAGTATTTT	CASSRGSSTDTQYF
TRBV7-2	NA	NA	TRBJ1-1	TGTGCCAGCAGCTTAGGAGGCGGGAACACTGAAGCTTTCTTT	CASSLGGGNTEAFF
TRBV7-6	NA	NA	TRBJ2-2	TGTGCCAGCAGCTTAGTGTCAGCGGCGAACACCGGGGAGCTGTTTTTT	CASSLVSAANTGELFF
TRBV9	TRBD2	NA	TRBJ2-2	TGTGCCAGCAGCGACGCTAGCGGGGAGAACACCGGGGAGCTGTTTTTT	CASSDASGENTGELFF
TRBV11-3	NA	once	TRBJ2-7	TGTGCCAGCAGCTTAGATGGGTTCGAGCAGTACTTC	CASSLDGFEQYF
TRBV6-1	TRBD1	NA	TRBJ1-2	TGTGCCAGCAGTGCAGGGGGTCCCTATGGCTACACCTTC	CASSAGGPYGYTF
TRBV25-1	NA	NA	TRBJ1-2	TGTGCCAGCAGTGCGGCTTCTTATACCTATGGCTACACCTTC	CASSAASYTYGYTF
TRBV10-2	TRBD1	NA	TRBJ1-1	TGCGCCAGCAGTCAGGGGGCACAATTGCGCACTGAAGCTTTCTTT	CASSQGAQLRTEAFF
TRBV7-8	TRBD2	once	TRBJ2-1	TGTGCCAGCAGCTTAGATAGCGGGACTTACAATGAGCAGTTCTTC	CASSLDSGTYNEQFF
TRBV6-7	NA	NA	TRBJ2-7	TGTGCCAGCAACGAGAATGCTCCCTACGAGCAGTACTTC	CASNENAPYEQYF
TRBV28	NA	NA	TRBJ1-1	TGTGCCAGCAGTTTACCAGGGTTTCGCGGAGCTTTCTTT	CASSLPGFRGAFF
TRBV10-2	NA	NA	TRBJ2-1	TGCGCCAGCGAAGAGGGGCTGTCCTACAATGAGCAGTTCTTC	CASEEGLSYNEQFF
TRBV7-9	NA	NA	TRBJ1-5	TGTGCCAGCAGCTCCGGTGGGGGGCTCAATCAGCCCCAGCATTTT	CASSSGGGLNQPQHF
TRBV21-1	NA	NA	TRBJ2-7	TGTGCCAGCAGCAAAGTTGGGCTAGCGGGGACCTCCTACGAGCAGTACTTC	CASSKVGLAGTSYEQYF
TRBV15	TRBD1	NA	TRBJ2-5	TGTGCCACCAGCATCGGGACAGGGGGCCCCGAGACCCAGTACTTC	CATSIGTGGPETQYF
TRBV7-9	NA	NA	TRBJ1-4	TGTGCCAGCAGCCTAGGTGGGGGTGGAGAAAAACTGTTTTTT	CASSLGGGGEKLFF
TRBV7-2	NA	once	TRBJ2-3	TGTGCCAGCAGCTTAGAGGGACTGGCAGATACGCAGTATTTT	CASSLEGLADTQYF
TRBV2	NA	NA	TRBJ1-6	TGTGCCAGCAGTACCCGGGGAACAGGGATCCGTTCACCCCTCCACTTT	CASSTRGTGIRSPLHF
TRBV30	NA	NA	TRBJ1-1	TGTGCCCGAGCCCGGGTGGACACTGAAGCTTTCTTT	CARARVDTEAFF
TRBV13	TRBD2	NA	TRBJ2-7	TGTGCCAGCAGCTTAGTTGCGGGAGCTGATGAGCAGTACTTC	CASSLVAGADEQYF
TRBV7-8	NA	NA	TRBJ1-2	TGTGCCAGCAGCCCGATTCTGGGGCTGCGCGTTCATGGCTACACCTTC	CASSPILGLRVHGYTF
TRBV7-9	TRBD2	NA	TRBJ2-7	TGTGCCAGCAGCGCCTCACTAGCGGGAGTTTACGAGCAGTACTTC	CASSASLAGVYEQYF
TRBV19	NA	NA	TRBJ1-1	TGTGCCAGTACGAAGGAAGTGGGAGGCGCTGAAGCTTTCTTT	CASTKEVGGAEAFF
TRBV7-2	NA	NA	TRBJ1-2	TGTGCCAGCAGCTTTAAGGTGGGGGGCGGTTATGGCTACACCTTC	CASSFKVGGGYGYTF
TRBV7-5	NA	few	TRBJ1-2	TGTGCCAGAAGCTACAGGACAGCACCTTATGGCTACACCTTC	CARSYRTAPYGYTF
TRBV30	TRBD1	NA	TRBJ2-7	TGTGCCTGGAGAGGGAACCCCGGGACAGGGACTCTTTACGAGCAGTACTTC	CAWRGNPGTGTLYEQYF
TRBV4-3	TRBD1	NA	TRBJ2-7	TGCGCCAGCAGTCCAAGCGGGCAGGGGGCGGAGGAGCAGTACTTC	CASSPSGQGAEEQYF
TRBV7-9	TRBD2	NA	TRBJ2-1	TGTGCCAGCAGCTCCTCACTAGCGGGGGGCCCTAGCTCCTACAATGAGCAGTTCTTC	CASSSSLAGGPSSYNEQFF